The sequence of this TCR beta chain was determined in a study of T cell changes during pregnancy in multiple sclerosis (dated by TCRdb to the late 2010s). As for the study more broadly: In women with multiple sclerosis, the researchers looked at how the T cell repertoire shifted as pregnancy progressed.

Library preparation used the immunoSEQ multiplex PCR assay. TCRdb re-hosts the immuneACCESS table, in-frame sequences only. Its copies lack some clones; in the studies checked, an unresolved V gene accounts for under half of them, and the cause for the rest is not known. This sample gives about 40,000 clones in total; roughly 92% of them show up just once. 0.95% to 1.5% of the sample is taken by the ten largest. V is pared back by 0 bases and J by 4 bases, with 7 bases lying between the germline termini. From its cysteine to its phenylalanine, the CDR3 spans 13 amino acids. Only the CDR3 DNA is retained, 39 bases long and in frame from the first base. Via the germline V gene (reference sequence), CDR1 is SGHNT and CDR2 YYREEE. On this clone: The antigen it recognizes is unknown. Base qualities are not at hand, and no much larger clone is one base apart.

The source material was peripheral blood, sampled before pregnancy. The chain couples TRBV5-4 to TRBJ1-2, with a tentative D gene TRBD1 over 6 matching bases. The source of this sequence is a female donor with multiple sclerosis, enrolled in a pregnancy study. CDR3 region: CASSLEGGYGYTF. The DNA sequence is as follows: TGTGCCAGCAGCTTGGAAGGGGGCTATGGCTACACCTTC.